This T cell receptor (beta chain) was retrieved from a study of T cell responses to AZD1222 COVID-19 vaccine. Only in-frame clones appear in the TCRdb table, and some are missing; sequencing was by immunoSEQ multiplex PCR. This sample yields fewer than 95,000 clones, of which less than 95% are seen a single time; around 8% belongs to the top ten. Per germline, CDR1 MNHEY and CDR2 SMNVEV (reference sequence). CDR3 length equals 14 residues. V was trimmed by 8 bases and J by 4 bases, leaving 15 bases between them. This clone showed up just once. The gene calls are TRBV27 and TRBJ1-5, with a tentative D call TRBD1 (6 bases). This specimen was peripheral blood, taken 28 days after the second AZD1222 dose. This TCR was sampled from an adult who received the AZD1222 COVID-19 vaccine. The chain's CDR3 is CASWAGGVNQPQHF. The CDR3 DNA reads TGTGCCAGCTGGGCTGGGGGCGTGAATCAGCCCCAGCATTTT.